The 7 T cell receptor beta chains below all came from one sample that was sequenced in a study of molecular identifiers for immune sequencing clone quantification (dated by TCRdb to the late 2010s). The library was generated by PCR. The listed sequencing device is Illumina HiSeq 4000. TCRdb applied fastp at Q25 and MiXCR to the public reads, then kept only in-frame beta chains. All rows with the same CDR3 protein become a single entry with the most common DNA and genes. This sample lists just over 35,000 distinct CDR3 sequences; approximately 19% were detected once. Under 1.3% of the sample is in the top ten clones. Material: naive CD8+ T cells from blood, with Jurkat cell RNA spiked in. The cell subset or site label, read with the paper, signifies: FACS-sorted CD8+CD4-CCR7+CD45RA+ naive T cells. These receptors came from a human donor in good health. Some libraries in this study had Jurkat cell RNA spiked in.

CDR3 sequence reads: CASSLKTEQFF. CDR3 coding DNA: TGTGCCAGCAGCTTGAAGACAGAGCAGTTCTTC. The rearrangement uses TRBV7-2 and TRBJ2-1; D is unresolved. Germline CDR1 and CDR2: SGHTA and FQGNSA. The V end lost 3 bases, the J end lost 10 bases, and 7 bases lay between the germline ends. The CDR3 contains 11 residues.

The CDR3 sequence: CASRWTSGSYEQYF. Written as DNA, the CDR3 is TGTGCCAGCAGATGGACTAGCGGGAGTTACGAGCAGTACTTC. The chain carries TRBV27 and TRBJ2-7; 13 bases line up with TRBD2. The J segment lost 4 bases and the V segment lost 6 bases, leaving 3 bases of the junction unmatched. This CDR3 spans 14 amino acids. CDR1 MNHEY and CDR2 SMNVEV come from the germline V gene (reference sequence).

This clonotype was detected many times. J is TRBJ2-7 and V is TRBV28, with 8 bases lining up with TRBD1. There are 12 residues in the CDR3. With V trimmed by 10 bases and J by 4 bases, 6 bases remained unmatched. CDR1 is MDHEN, CDR2 SYDVKM, per germline. The CDR3 is CATGTGEYEQYF. As DNA, the CDR3 is TGTGCCACCGGGACAGGCGAGTACGAGCAGTACTTC.

Note on this clonotype: Given a much more abundant clone one base away, this may be a read error. The chain carries TRBV4-3 and TRBJ2-3, with 8 bases matching TRBD2. Germline V gene lookup returns CDR1 LGHNA and CDR2 YSLEER. The CDR3 totals 15 residues. CDR3 bases: TGCGTCAGCAGCCAGACACTAGCGGCGACAGATACGCAGTATTTT. It is translated as CVSSQTLAATDTQYF.

This clonotype was detected ten times or more. The chain recombines TRBV2 with TRBJ2-7; TRBD1 matches 9 bases. The trim removed 5 bases at V and 6 bases at J, leaving 8 bases unmatched. The CDR3 contains 14 residues. Germline V gives CDR1 SNHLY, CDR2 FYNNEI. CDR3 in amino acids: CASSTGTGSLEQYF. The CDR3, as DNA: TGTGCCAGCAGTACCGGGACAGGGTCCCTCGAGCAGTACTTC. Based on the CDR3 plus reference TRBV2 and TRBJ2-7, the full variable domain is EPEVTQTPSHQVTQMGQEVILRCVPISNHLYFYWYRQILGQKVEFLVSFYNNEISEKSEIFDDQFSVERPDGSNFTLKIRSTKLEDSAMYFCASSTGTGSLEQYFGPGTRLTVT.

This clonotype was observed many times. The chain carries TRBV3-1 and TRBJ1-1; D is ambiguous. The length of the CDR3 is 17 residues. CDR1 is LGHDT and CDR2 is YNNKEL in the germline V gene (reference sequence). The V end lost 4 bases, the J end lost 6 bases, and 24 bases lay between the germline ends. The DNA for the CDR3 is TGTGCCAGCAGCCCCCGGATTGGACTCCCCCAGGCCCCTGAAGCTTTCTTT. Encoded protein: CASSPRIGLPQAPEAFF.

This clonotype was picked up many times. The chain uses TRBV20-1 and TRBJ2-2; D is ambiguous. The CDR3 spans 12 residues. The ends were cut back, 2 bases at V and 3 bases at J, with 4 bases in the middle. CDR1 and CDR2 (germline): DFQATT, SNEGSKA (reference sequence). The CDR3 DNA sequence: TGCAGTGCTAGATGGCACACCGGGGAGCTGTTTTTT. Its protein is CSARWHTGELFF.